This T cell receptor beta chain was sequenced in a study of T cell responses to AZD1222 COVID-19 vaccine. Sequencing used immunoSEQ multiplex PCR; TCRdb keeps in-frame clones, though not all of them. The profile shows about 110,000 clones, roughly 87% of them singletons. General study findings and limits: Only a handful of AZD1222 recipients, six or seven in all, had baseline seropositivity. Most donors were white British and more were female, and clonal diversity was possibly underestimated. A reported finding is that nearly half of spike-specific TCRs target unmutated variant regions.

Comments on this clone: The antigen remains unidentified.

The germline V and J ends were trimmed by 3 bases and 6 bases, with 3 bases remaining between them. Germline V lookup: CDR1 SGHKS, CDR2 YYEKEE (reference sequence). CDR3 size: 11 residues. The chain couples TRBV5-5 to TRBJ2-2; D is ambiguous. The receptor's source is an adult in good health. The sequences come from peripheral blood, collected on day 0 of MenACWY control vaccination. The CDR3 loop reads CASSSPGELFF. DNA of the CDR3: TGTGCCAGCAGCTCCCCCGGGGAGCTGTTTTTT.